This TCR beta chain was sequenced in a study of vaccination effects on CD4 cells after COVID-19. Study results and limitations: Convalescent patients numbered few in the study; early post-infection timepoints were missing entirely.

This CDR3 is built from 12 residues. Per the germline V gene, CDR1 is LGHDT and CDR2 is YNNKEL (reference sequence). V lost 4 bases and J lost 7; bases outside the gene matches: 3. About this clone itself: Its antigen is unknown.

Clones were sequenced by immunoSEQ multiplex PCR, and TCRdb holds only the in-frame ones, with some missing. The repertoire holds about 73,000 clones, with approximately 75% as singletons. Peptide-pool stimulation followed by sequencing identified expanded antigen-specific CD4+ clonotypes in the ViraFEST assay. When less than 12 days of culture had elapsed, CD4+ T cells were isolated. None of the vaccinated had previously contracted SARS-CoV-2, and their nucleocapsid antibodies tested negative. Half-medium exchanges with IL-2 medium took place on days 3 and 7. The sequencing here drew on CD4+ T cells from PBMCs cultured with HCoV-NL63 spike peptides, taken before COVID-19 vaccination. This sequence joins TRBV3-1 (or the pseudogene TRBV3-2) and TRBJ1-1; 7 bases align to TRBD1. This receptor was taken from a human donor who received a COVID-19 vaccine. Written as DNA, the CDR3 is TGTGCCAGCAGCCCCGGGACAGTTGAAGCTTTCTTT. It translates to CASSPGTVEAFF.